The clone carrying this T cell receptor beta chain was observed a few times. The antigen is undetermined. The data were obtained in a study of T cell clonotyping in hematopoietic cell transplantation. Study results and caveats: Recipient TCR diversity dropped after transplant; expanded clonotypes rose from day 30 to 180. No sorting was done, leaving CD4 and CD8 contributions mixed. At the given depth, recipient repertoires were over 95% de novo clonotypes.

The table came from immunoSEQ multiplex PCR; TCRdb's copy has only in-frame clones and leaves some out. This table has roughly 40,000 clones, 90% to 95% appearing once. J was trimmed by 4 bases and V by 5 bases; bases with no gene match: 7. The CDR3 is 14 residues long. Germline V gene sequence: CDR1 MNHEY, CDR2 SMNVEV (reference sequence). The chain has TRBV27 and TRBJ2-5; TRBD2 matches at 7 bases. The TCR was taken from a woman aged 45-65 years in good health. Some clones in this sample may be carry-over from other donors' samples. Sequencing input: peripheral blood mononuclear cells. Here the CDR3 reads CASSPSPSGETQYF. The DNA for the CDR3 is TGTGCCAGCAGTCCCTCCCCTAGCGGAGAGACCCAGTACTTC.